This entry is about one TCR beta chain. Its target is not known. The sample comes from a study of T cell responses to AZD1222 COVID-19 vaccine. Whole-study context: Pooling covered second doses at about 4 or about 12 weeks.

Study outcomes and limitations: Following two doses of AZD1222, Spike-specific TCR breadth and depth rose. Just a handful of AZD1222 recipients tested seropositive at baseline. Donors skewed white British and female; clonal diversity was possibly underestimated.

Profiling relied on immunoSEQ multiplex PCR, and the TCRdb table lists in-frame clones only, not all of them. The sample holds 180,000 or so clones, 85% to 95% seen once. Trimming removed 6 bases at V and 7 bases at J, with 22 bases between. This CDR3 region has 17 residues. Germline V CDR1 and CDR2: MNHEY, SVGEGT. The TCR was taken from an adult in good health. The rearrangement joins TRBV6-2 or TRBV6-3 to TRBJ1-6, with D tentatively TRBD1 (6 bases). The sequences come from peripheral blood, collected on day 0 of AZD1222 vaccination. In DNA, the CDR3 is TGTGCCAGCAGCCCTTTTGGTGGGGGCACGGACAATTCACCCCTCCACTTT. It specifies CASSPFGGGTDNSPLHF.